Listed here are 7 T cell receptor beta chains from one sample, sequenced in a study of CD4 T cells in relation to SARS-CoV-2 and coronaviruses (dated by TCRdb to the early 2020s). CD4+ T cells from unexposed donors were collected before the COVID-19 pandemic (2011-2018). The receptor library was made with the immunoSEQ multiplex PCR assay. In TCRdb, the immuneACCESS table is reduced to in-frame sequences with V and J assigned. These tables do not hold every clone; where another copy was compared, an unresolved V gene accounts for under half, and the others remain unexplained. The sample table contains tens of thousands of clones; only one count was recorded for just over 85% of them. About 1.4% of the sample lies in the top ten. Sequencing was done on a sample of memory CD4+ T cells from PBMCs. Taken with the paper, the label for cell subset or site translates to: memory (non-naive) CD4+ T cells. These receptors all stem from a human donor in good health.

The chain is built from TRBV19 and TRBJ1-1; 7 bases fit TRBD1. CDR3 length: 13 amino acids. With V trimmed by 6 bases and J by 1 base, 2 bases remained unmatched. Looked up from germline, CDR1 is LNHDA and CDR2 is SQIVND (reference sequence). The CDR3 coding sequence is TGTGCCAGTAGGACAGGGAAGAACACTGAAGCTTTCTTT. As protein: CASRTGKNTEAFF.

This sequence joins TRBV19 and TRBJ2-7; 7 nucleotides match TRBD2. Germline CDR1 is LNHDA and CDR2 is SQIVND (reference sequence). The CDR3 contains 15 residues. The V gene end was trimmed by 6 bases and the J gene end by 3 bases; junction bases not matched to a gene: 11. In nucleotides, the CDR3 is TGTGCCAGTAGCACCCTAGCGGATAATATCTACGAGCAGTACTTC. This gives the protein CASSTLADNIYEQYF.

CDR3 region: CASSIRPEGGQQPQHF. The CDR3 nucleotides read TGTGCCAGTAGTATCCGACCGGAGGGAGGGCAACAGCCCCAGCATTTT. V usage is TRBV19 and J usage is TRBJ1-5; D not resolved. Between the trimmed V and J ends, which lost 3 bases and 7 bases, there was a span of 19 bases. Germline V gene data show CDR1 as LNHDA and CDR2 as SQIVND (reference sequence). This CDR3 comprises 16 residues.

In DNA, the CDR3 is TGTGCCAGCAGCCAGCGTCCGGGACAGGGATCAGAGACCCAGTACTTC. Encoded protein: CASSQRPGQGSETQYF. This chain connects TRBV11-3 to TRBJ2-5; 9 bases match TRBD1. The CDR3 sequence is 16 residues long. With 5 bases clipped from V and 4 bases from J, the junction kept 11 bases outside the gene matches. Germline V gene data show CDR1 as SGHNT and CDR2 as YENEEA. Looking up the rest from reference TRBV11-3 and TRBJ2-5 gives the full variable domain: EAGVVQSPRYKIIEKKQPVAFWCNPISGHNTLYWYLQNLGQGPELLIRYENEEAVDDSQLPKDRFSAERLKGVDSTLKIQPAELGDSAVYLCASSQRPGQGSETQYFGPGTRLLVL.

This chain joins TRBV2 and TRBJ2-1, with TRBD1 matching over 7 bases. The length of the CDR3 is 13 residues. Trimming cost V 6 bases and J 7 bases; bases outside gene matches: 6. Looked up from germline, CDR1 is SNHLY and CDR2 is FYNNEI. CDR3 region: CASRKDRENEQFF. CDR3 DNA sequence: TGTGCCAGCAGGAAAGACAGGGAGAATGAGCAGTTCTTC.

This clone was detected a few times. This sequence joins TRBV19 and TRBJ1-6; D is uncertain. CDR1 and CDR2 from the germline V gene are LNHDA and SQIVND (reference sequence). CDR3 size: 17 residues. Trimming removed 4 bases from V and 8 bases from J, with 21 bases in between. This CDR3 reads CASSRRPGSTFDSPLHF. The CDR3 DNA sequence: TGTGCCAGTAGTAGACGTCCGGGCTCCACTTTCGATTCACCCCTCCACTTT.

The V call is TRBV7-9, the J call TRBJ2-7; 10 nucleotides align to TRBD2. The CDR3 has 12 residues. V lost 4 bases and J lost 10; bases outside the gene matches: 4. From germline, CDR1 is SEHNR and CDR2 FQNEAQ (reference sequence). The CDR3 loop reads CASSSTSGNQYF. Written as DNA, the CDR3 is TGTGCCAGCAGCTCAACTAGCGGGAATCAGTACTTC.